This T cell receptor beta chain emerged from a study of T cell responses to AZD1222 COVID-19 vaccine. Notes on the study in general: None of the repertoires were sampled until the peak T cell response had passed.

Produced via immunoSEQ multiplex PCR; TCRdb's table is partial and in-frame only. Among about 140,000 clones, about 88% were seen once, and the ten largest hold 3.1%. For this clone: Its antigen is undetermined. Other DNA variants within this sample encode the same CDR3.

V lost 4 bases and J 5 bases, leaving 11 bases between the germline ends. Germline-derived CDR1 and CDR2 are SQVTM and ANQGSEA. The CDR3 runs to 12 residues. The specimen was peripheral blood, collected 28 days after the second AZD1222 dose. This sequence was found in an adult who received the AZD1222 COVID-19 vaccine. The chain employs TRBV29-1 and TRBJ1-1; D not certain. The DNA of the CDR3 is TGCAGCGTTGTAGAGGGAGGGACTGAAGCTTTCTTT. Its translation: CSVVEGGTEAFF.